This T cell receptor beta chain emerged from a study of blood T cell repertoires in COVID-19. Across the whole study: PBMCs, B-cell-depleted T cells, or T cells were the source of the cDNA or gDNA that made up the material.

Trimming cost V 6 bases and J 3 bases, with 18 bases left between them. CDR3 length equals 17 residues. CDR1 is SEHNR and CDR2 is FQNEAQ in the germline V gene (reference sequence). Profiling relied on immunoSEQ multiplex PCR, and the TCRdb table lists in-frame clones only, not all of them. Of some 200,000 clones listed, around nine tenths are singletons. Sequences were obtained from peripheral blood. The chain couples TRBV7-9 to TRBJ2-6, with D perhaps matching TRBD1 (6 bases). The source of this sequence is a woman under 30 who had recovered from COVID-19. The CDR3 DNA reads TGTGCCAGCAGACAAAGTACAGGGTCGAGTGGGGCCAACGTCCTGACTTTC. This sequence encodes CASRQSTGSSGANVLTF.